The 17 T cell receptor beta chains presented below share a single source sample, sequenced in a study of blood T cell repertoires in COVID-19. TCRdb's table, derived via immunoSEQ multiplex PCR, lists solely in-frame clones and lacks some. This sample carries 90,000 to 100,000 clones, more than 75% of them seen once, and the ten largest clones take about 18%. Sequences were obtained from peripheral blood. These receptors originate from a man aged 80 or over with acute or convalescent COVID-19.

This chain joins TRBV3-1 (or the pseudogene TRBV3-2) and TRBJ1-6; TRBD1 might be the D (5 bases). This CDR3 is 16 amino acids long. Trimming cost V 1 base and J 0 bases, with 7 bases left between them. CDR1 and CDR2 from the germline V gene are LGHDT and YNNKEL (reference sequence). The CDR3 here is CASSQAQGSYNSPLHF. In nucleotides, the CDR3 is TGTGCCAGCAGCCAAGCGCAGGGCTCCTATAATTCACCCCTCCACTTT.

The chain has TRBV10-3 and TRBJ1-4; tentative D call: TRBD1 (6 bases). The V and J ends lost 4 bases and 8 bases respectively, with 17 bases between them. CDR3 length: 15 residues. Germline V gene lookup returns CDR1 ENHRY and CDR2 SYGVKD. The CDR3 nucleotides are TGTGCCATCAGTGGAGGTCAGGGGCTTGGCGAAAAACTGTTTTTT. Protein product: CAISGGQGLGEKLFF.

In DNA form, the CDR3 reads TGTGCCAGCAGTTTTTGGCAGTCGGGAAGGGGCTACACCTTC. It yields the protein CASSFWQSGRGYTF. The chain carries TRBV27 and TRBJ1-2, with D unresolved. CDR3 length: 14 residues. The germline V gene encodes CDR1 MNHEY and CDR2 SMNVEV (reference sequence). V was cut by 3 bases and J by 8 bases, with 16 bases left in between.

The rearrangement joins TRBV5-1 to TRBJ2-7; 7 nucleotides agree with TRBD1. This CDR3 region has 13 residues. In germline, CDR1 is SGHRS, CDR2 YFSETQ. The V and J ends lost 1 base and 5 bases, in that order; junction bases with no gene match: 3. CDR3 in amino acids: CASSLTGANEQYF. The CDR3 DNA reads TGCGCCAGCAGCTTGACAGGGGCCAACGAGCAGTACTTC.

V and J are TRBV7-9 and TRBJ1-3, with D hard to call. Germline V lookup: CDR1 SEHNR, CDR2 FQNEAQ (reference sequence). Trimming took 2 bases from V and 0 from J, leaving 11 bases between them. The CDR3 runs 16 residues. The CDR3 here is CASSLFAATSGNTIYF. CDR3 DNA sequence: TGTGCCAGCAGCTTATTCGCGGCGACCTCTGGAAACACCATATATTTT.

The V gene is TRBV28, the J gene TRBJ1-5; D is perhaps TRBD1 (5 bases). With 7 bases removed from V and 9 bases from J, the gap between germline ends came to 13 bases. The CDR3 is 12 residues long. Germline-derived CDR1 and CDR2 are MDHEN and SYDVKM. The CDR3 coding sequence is TGTGCCAGCAAACCAGGGCCCGCGCCCCAGCATTTT. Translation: CASKPGPAPQHF.

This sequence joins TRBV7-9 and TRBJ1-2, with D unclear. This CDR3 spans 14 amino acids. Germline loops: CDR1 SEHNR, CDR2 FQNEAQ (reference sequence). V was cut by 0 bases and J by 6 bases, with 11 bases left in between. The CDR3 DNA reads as TGTGCCAGCAGCTTAGCAAACAGAATGGATGGCTACACCTTC. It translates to CASSLANRMDGYTF. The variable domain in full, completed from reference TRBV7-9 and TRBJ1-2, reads DTGVSQNPRHKITKRGQNVTFRCDPISEHNRLYWYRQTLGQGPEFLTYFQNEAQLEKSRLLSDRFSAERPKGSFSTLEIQRTEQGDSAMYLCASSLANRMDGYTFGSGTRLTVV.

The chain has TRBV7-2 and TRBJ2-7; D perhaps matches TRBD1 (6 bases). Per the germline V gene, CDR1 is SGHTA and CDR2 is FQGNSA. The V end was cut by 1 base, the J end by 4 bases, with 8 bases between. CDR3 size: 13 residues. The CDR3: CASSLVGGYEQYF. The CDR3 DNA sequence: TGTGCCAGCAGCTTAGTAGGGGGTTACGAGCAGTACTTC.

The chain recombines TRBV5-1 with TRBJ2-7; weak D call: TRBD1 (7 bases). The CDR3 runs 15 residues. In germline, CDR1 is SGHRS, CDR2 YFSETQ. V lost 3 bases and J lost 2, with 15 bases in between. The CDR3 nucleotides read TGCGCCAGCAGCTCTTGGGGGGACAGCACCTACGAGCAGTACTTC. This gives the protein CASSSWGDSTYEQYF.

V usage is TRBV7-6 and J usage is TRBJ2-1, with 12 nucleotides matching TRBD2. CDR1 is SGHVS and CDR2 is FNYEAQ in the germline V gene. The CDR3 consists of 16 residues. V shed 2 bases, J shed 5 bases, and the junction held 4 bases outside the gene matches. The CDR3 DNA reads TGTGCCAGCAGCTTACGCCCTAGCGGGGGGGACAATGAGCAGTTCTTC. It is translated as CASSLRPSGGDNEQFF.

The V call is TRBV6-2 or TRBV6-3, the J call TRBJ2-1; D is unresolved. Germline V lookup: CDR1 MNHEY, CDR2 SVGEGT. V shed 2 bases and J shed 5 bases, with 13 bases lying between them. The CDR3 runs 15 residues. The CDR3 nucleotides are TGTGCCAGCAGTTACGGTCGTCGGTCCAACAATGAGCAGTTCTTC. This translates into CASSYGRRSNNEQFF.

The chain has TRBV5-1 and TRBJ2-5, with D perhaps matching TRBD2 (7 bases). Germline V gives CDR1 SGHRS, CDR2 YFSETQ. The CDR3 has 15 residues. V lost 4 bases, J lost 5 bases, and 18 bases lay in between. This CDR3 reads CASSGARGAQETQYF. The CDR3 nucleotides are TGCGCCAGCAGCGGGGCCCGGGGGGCACAGGAGACCCAGTACTTC.

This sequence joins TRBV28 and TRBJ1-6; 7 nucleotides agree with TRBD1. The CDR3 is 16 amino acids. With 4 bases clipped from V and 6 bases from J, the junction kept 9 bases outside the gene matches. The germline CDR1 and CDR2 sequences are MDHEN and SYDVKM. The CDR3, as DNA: TGTGCCAGCAGTTCTATAGGGGGCCGGAGTAATTCACCCCTCCACTTT. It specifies CASSSIGGRSNSPLHF. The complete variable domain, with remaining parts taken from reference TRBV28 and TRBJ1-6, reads DVKVTQSSRYLVKRTGEKVFLECVQDMDHENMFWYRQDPGLGLRLIYFSYDVKMKEKGDIPEGYSVSREKKERFSLILESASTNQTSMYLCASSSIGGRSNSPLHFGNGTRLTVT.

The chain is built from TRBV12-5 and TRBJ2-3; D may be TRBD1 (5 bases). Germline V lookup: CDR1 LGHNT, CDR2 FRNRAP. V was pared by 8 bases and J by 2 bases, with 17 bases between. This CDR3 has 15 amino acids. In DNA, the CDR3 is TGTGCTAGTACGACCGACAGACATTACACAGATACGCAGTATTTT. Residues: CASTTDRHYTDTQYF.

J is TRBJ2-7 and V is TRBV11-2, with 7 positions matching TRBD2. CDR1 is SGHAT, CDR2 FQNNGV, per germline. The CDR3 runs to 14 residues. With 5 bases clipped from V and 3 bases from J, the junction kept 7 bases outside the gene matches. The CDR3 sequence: CASSQRERIYEQYF. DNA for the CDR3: TGTGCCAGCAGCCAGCGGGAACGTATCTACGAGCAGTACTTC.

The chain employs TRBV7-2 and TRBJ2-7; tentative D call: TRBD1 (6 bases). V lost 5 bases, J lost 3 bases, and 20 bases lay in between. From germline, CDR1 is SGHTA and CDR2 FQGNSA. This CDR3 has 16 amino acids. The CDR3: CASSLGTTTKNYEQYF. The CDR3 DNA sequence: TGTGCCAGCAGCCTCGGGACAACCACGAAAAACTACGAGCAGTACTTC.

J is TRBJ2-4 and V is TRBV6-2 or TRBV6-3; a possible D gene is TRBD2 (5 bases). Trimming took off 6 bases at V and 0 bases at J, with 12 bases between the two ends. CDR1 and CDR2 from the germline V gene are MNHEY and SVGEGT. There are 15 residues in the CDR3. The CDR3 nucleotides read TGTGCCAGCAGCTCGCCGGGGTTAGCCAAAAACATTCAGTACTTC. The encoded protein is CASSSPGLAKNIQYF.